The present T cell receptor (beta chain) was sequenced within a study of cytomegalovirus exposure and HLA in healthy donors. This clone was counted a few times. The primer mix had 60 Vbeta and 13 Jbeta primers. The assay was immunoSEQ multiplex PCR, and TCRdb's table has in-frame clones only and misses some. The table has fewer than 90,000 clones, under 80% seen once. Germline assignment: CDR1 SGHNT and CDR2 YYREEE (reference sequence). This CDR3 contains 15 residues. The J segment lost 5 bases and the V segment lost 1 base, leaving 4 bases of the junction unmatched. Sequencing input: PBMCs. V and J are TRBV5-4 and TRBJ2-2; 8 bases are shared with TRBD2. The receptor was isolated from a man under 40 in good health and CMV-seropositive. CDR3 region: CASSLRAGGTGELFF. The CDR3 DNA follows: TGTGCCAGCAGCTTGCGCGCGGGGGGAACCGGGGAGCTGTTTTTT. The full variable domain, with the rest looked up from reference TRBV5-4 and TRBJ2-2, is ETGVTQSPTHLIKTRGQQVTLRCSSQSGHNTVSWYQQALGQGPQFIFQYYREEENGRGNFPPRFSGLQFPNYSSELNVNALELDDSALYLCASSLRAGGTGELFFGEGSRLTVL.